This T cell receptor beta chain was found in a study of T cells in Graves' hyperthyroidism and ophthalmopathy. Study summary: The initial diagnosis was the point when peripheral blood was collected, ahead of any treatment. Study-wide findings and caveats: Ophthalmopathy was distinguished from stable hyperthyroidism by 13 V-J signatures.

This clonotype was counted many times. Its target is not known. This CDR3 contains 13 residues. The V end was cut by 0 bases, the J end by 2 bases, with 4 bases between. Germline lookup yields CDR1 ENHRY and CDR2 SYGVKD. Pregnant or lactating patients were excluded, as were those with uncontrolled infection or other autoimmune disease. Regions amplified from RNA transcripts were the TCR beta CDR3 regions. HTBI primers were used for first-round RT-PCR of the TCR CDR3. TCRdb itself ran the multiplex PCR reads through MiXCR, one entry per CDR3 protein. The repertoire holds 350,000 to 400,000 distinct CDR3 sequences, about 19% seen once, with 3.5% to 4% in the top ten.

The receptor was isolated from a woman aged 18-30 years with Graves' hyperthyroidism. Sequencing input: blood. This sequence joins TRBV10-3 and TRBJ2-5; D uncertain. Written as DNA, the CDR3 is TGTGCCATCAGTGAGTCACGGCAAGAGACCCAGTACTTC. Its protein product is CAISESRQETQYF.